What follows are 8 T cell receptor beta chains derived from one specimen sequenced in a study of cytomegalovirus exposure and HLA in healthy donors. The PCR ran on 60 Vbeta and 13 Jbeta primers. The repertoire was sequenced with immunoSEQ multiplex PCR; TCRdb's copy has only in-frame clones and lacks some. The sample contains 170,000 or so clones, around 82% of which appear only once. Sequenced material: PBMCs. These receptors were obtained from a boy aged 2-15 years in good health and CMV-seronegative.

The V and J genes are TRBV6-1 and TRBJ1-1; the D is unclear. The germline V and J ends were trimmed by 5 bases and 0 bases, with 4 bases remaining between them. The CDR3 runs 12 residues. Looked up from germline, CDR1 is MNHNS and CDR2 is SASEGT. The CDR3 nucleotides read TGTGCCAGCAGTCAGATGAACACTGAAGCTTTCTTT. It encodes CASSQMNTEAFF.

The chain recombines TRBV2 with TRBJ2-6, with TRBD1 identical over 8 bases. Germline CDR1 reads SNHLY; CDR2 reads FYNNEI. With 2 bases clipped from V and 0 bases from J, the junction kept 6 bases outside the gene matches. The CDR3 contains 18 residues. This CDR3 reads CASSETGGQASGANVLTF. CDR3 coding DNA: TGTGCCAGCAGTGAAACCGGGGGACAGGCCTCTGGGGCCAACGTCCTGACTTTC.

CDR3 protein: CSLKSQGARETQYF. Here the CDR3 DNA reads TGCAGCCTGAAGAGTCAGGGGGCCCGAGAGACCCAGTACTTC. J is TRBJ2-5 and V is TRBV29-1; 8 bases line up with TRBD1. Germline lookup yields CDR1 SQVTM and CDR2 ANQGSEA. The CDR3 length is 14 residues. V shed 8 bases, J shed 4 bases, and the junction held 12 bases outside the gene matches.

The V and J genes are TRBV10-3 and TRBJ1-1, with TRBD1 matching over 9 bases. The CDR3 consists of 14 residues. V lost 2 bases to trimming and J lost 5 bases; unmatched junction nucleotides: 3. Germline CDR1 and CDR2: ENHRY and SYGVKD. CDR3 in amino acids: CAISETGGWTEAFF. CDR3 sequence (DNA): TGTGCCATCAGTGAGACAGGGGGCTGGACTGAAGCTTTCTTT.

The V call is TRBV7-6, the J call TRBJ2-1, with unresolved D. Trimming stripped 5 bases from V and 0 bases from J, with 14 bases between. The CDR3 extends over 16 amino acids. Germline assignment: CDR1 SGHVS and CDR2 FNYEAQ. This CDR3 reads CASSPLSSSSYNEQFF. The CDR3 DNA follows: TGTGCCAGCAGCCCCCTTTCGAGCTCCTCCTACAATGAGCAGTTCTTC.

This chain links TRBV27 with TRBJ1-2; 7 bases map to TRBD1. CDR1 and CDR2 from the germline V gene are MNHEY and SMNVEV (reference sequence). V trimming: 8 bases; J trimming: 7 bases; junction bases outside the gene matches: 16. This CDR3 has 15 residues. As DNA, the CDR3 is TGTGCCAGCGGGTCCGGGACAGCCTCTAAGCGTGGCTACACCTTC. It translates to CASGSGTASKRGYTF.

The rearrangement uses TRBV7-3 and TRBJ1-1; D not resolved. The CDR3 has 13 amino acids. The germline V and J ends were trimmed by 5 bases and 3 bases, with 10 bases remaining between them. The V gene's germline CDR1 is SGHTA and CDR2 FQGTGA. The CDR3 DNA reads as TGTGCCAGCAGCCCAAGCCGGGACACTGAAGCTTTCTTT. Translated: CASSPSRDTEAFF.

The chain employs TRBV19 and TRBJ1-2, with D uncertain. V was trimmed by 0 bases and J by 7 bases, leaving 9 bases between them. The germline V gene has CDR1 LNHDA and CDR2 SQIVND (reference sequence). The CDR3 has 13 amino acids. This CDR3 reads CASSIDNTSGYTF. CDR3 nucleotide sequence: TGTGCCAGTAGTATAGATAATACAAGTGGCTACACCTTC.